The 30 T cell receptor beta chains below all came from one sample that was sequenced in a study of glioma-infiltrating T cells. Amplification of TCR alpha and beta CDR3 regions from RNA used iRepertoire nested multiplex PCR. TCRdb redid the calling of the multiplex PCR reads with MiXCR, one entry per CDR3 protein. The top ten hold about 16% of the sample, which has more than 95,000 distinct CDR3 sequences, approximately 25% seen once. The sequencing sample was made of glioma tissue, nonneoplastic brain tissue, or PBMCs (not recorded which). The receptors originated from a human donor with low-grade glioma or glioblastoma, undergoing nonglioma brain surgery, or in good health (not recorded which).

This clonotype was detected a few times. The J gene is TRBJ2-1, the V gene TRBV11-2; maybe TRBD2 (5 bases). This CDR3 spans 11 amino acids. The ends were cut back, 6 bases at V and 9 bases at J, with 9 bases in the middle. The germline CDR1 and CDR2 sequences are SGHAT and FQNNGV. The CDR3 DNA follows: TGTGCCAGCAGGAGGGATGGTGAGCAGTTCTTC. This codes for CASRRDGEQFF.

A note on this clonotype: One base away lies a much larger clone, so this may be a sequencing read error. The gene calls are TRBV19 and TRBJ2-5; 7 bases agree with TRBD1. This CDR3 has 13 residues. Germline CDR1 reads LNHDA; CDR2 reads SQIVND (reference sequence). Here the CDR3 DNA reads TGTTCCTCTTCAAGGGGGCGTTGGGAGACCCAGTACTTC. This codes for CSSSRGRWETQYF.

This clonotype was counted between two and nine times. The chain has TRBV2 and TRBJ2-7; D is possibly TRBD2 (5 bases). This CDR3 comprises 18 residues. V was clipped by 7 bases and J by 3 bases, with 28 bases between them. Per the germline V gene, CDR1 is SNHLY and CDR2 is FYNNEI. The CDR3, as DNA: TGTGCCAGCACCCACACAGCGGCAGCGGCCGATTTACACTACGAGCAGTACTTC. Residues: CASTHTAAAADLHYEQYF.

CDR3 in DNA: TGTGCCAGCAGTGAATTGACTAGCGGGAGTGCAGATACGCAGTATTTT. This sequence encodes CASSELTSGSADTQYF. This chain joins TRBV25-1 and TRBJ2-3; TRBD2 matches at 12 bases. V shed 1 base, J shed 4 bases, and the junction held 3 bases outside the gene matches. CDR3 length: 16 amino acids. Per germline, CDR1 MGHDK and CDR2 SYGVNS.

V gene TRBV5-5 combines with J gene TRBJ2-3; D unresolved. Trimming pared 0 bases from V and 4 bases from J, leaving 9 bases between. In germline, CDR1 is SGHKS, CDR2 YYEKEE (reference sequence). The CDR3 is 14 amino acids. The CDR3 region is CASSLVVYADTQYF. Here the CDR3 DNA reads TGTGCCAGCAGCTTGGTCGTCTACGCAGATACGCAGTATTTT.

This chain links TRBV7-9 with TRBJ2-2; 12 bases match TRBD2. The CDR3 consists of 16 residues. Per the germline V gene, CDR1 is SEHNR and CDR2 is FQNEAQ (reference sequence). V gave up 6 bases and J gave up 7 bases; unmatched junction bases: 9. CDR3 sequence: CASRGLAGGPHGELFF. CDR3 in DNA: TGTGCCAGCAGAGGCCTAGCGGGAGGGCCACACGGGGAGCTGTTTTTT.

This clonotype was recorded many times. This chain links TRBV19 with TRBJ1-5; D gene unclear. The CDR3 runs to 12 residues. Germline V gives CDR1 LNHDA, CDR2 SQIVND (reference sequence). The V gene lost 3 bases and the J gene lost 7 bases, with 7 bases spanning the gap. CDR3 protein: CASSMESQPQHF. The CDR3 DNA follows: TGTGCCAGTAGTATGGAATCGCAGCCCCAGCATTTT.

This clonotype was detected only once. V is TRBV7-2 and J is TRBJ2-2; 7 positions match TRBD2. Germline loops: CDR1 SGHTA, CDR2 FQGNSA. V shed 4 bases, J shed 6 bases, and the junction held 5 bases outside the gene matches. CDR3 length: 14 amino acids. The CDR3 here is CASSSGTNPGELFF. CDR3 nucleotides: TGTGCCAGCAGCTCAGGGACTAATCCCGGGGAGCTGTTTTTT.

This clonotype was counted once. This may be a read error, as it is one base from a much larger clone. V is TRBV7-9 and J is TRBJ2-3; D remains unclear. The CDR3 is made up of 12 amino acids. Germline assignment: CDR1 SEHNR and CDR2 FQNEAQ (reference sequence). CDR3 in amino acids: CASSLGQDTQCF. The CDR3 DNA is TGTGCCAGCAGCTTAGGCCAGGATACGCAGTGTTTT. Supplemented by reference TRBV7-9 and TRBJ2-3, the full variable domain reads DTGVSQNPRHKITKRGQNVTFRCDPISEHNRLYWYRQTLGQGPEFLTYFQNEAQLEKSRLLSDRFSAERPKGSFSTLEIQRTEQGDSAMYLCASSLGQDTQCFGPGTRLTVL.

The genes are TRBV30 and TRBJ1-1; no reliable D call. Germline assignment: CDR1 GTSNPN and CDR2 SVGIG (reference sequence). This CDR3 is built from 13 residues. V was shortened by 2 bases and J by 4 bases, with 11 bases between the two germline ends. In DNA, the CDR3 is TGTGCCTGGAGTAGGACGGGCGGCACTGAAGCTTTCTTT. The encoded protein is CAWSRTGGTEAFF.

This clonotype was observed many times. The rearrangement links TRBV9 to TRBJ2-1; 7 bases align to TRBD1. This CDR3 has 15 amino acids. Germline CDR1 is SGDLS and CDR2 is YYNGEE. With V trimmed by 2 bases and J by 4 bases, 6 bases remained unmatched. The CDR3 DNA reads TGTGCCAGCAGCGTTCTGGGACAGAGTTACAATGAGCAGTTCTTC. Translated: CASSVLGQSYNEQFF. Variable domain in full (rest from reference TRBV9 and TRBJ2-1): DSGVTQTPKHLITATGQRVTLRCSPRSGDLSVYWYQQSLDQGLQFLIQYYNGEERAKGNILERFSAQQFPDLHSELNLSSLELGDSALYFCASSVLGQSYNEQFFGPGTRLTVL.

This clonotype was detected only a few times. The chain combines TRBV29-1 with TRBJ2-5, with D uncertain. Germline CDR1 and CDR2: SQVTM and ANQGSEA. This CDR3 has 12 amino acids. The V gene lost 4 bases and the J gene lost 5 bases, with 11 bases spanning the gap. The CDR3 nucleotides read TGCAGCGTTGGCGATCAAATGGAGACCCAGTACTTC. Amino acids: CSVGDQMETQYF.

Many counts were recorded for this clonotype. V is TRBV24-1 and J is TRBJ2-7; D not certain. Germline CDR1 KGHDR, CDR2 SFDVKD. Trimming pared 9 bases from V and 6 bases from J, leaving 5 bases between. This CDR3 is built from 9 residues. The CDR3, as DNA: TGTGCCACCGAAGTCGAGCAGTACTTC. The encoded protein is CATEVEQYF.

V usage is TRBV13 and J usage is TRBJ2-2; 10 bases map to TRBD2. The junction had 14 bases not matched to a gene; V was cut back by 4 bases and J by 6 bases. The CDR3 is 18 amino acids. Germline-derived CDR1 and CDR2 are PRHDT and FYEKMQ (reference sequence). CDR3 protein: CASSSLPGAGGPAGELFF. DNA for the CDR3: TGTGCCAGCAGCTCCCTCCCAGGAGCGGGAGGGCCAGCCGGGGAGCTGTTTTTT. The full variable domain, with the rest looked up from reference TRBV13 and TRBJ2-2, is AAGVIQSPRHLIKEKRETATLKCYPIPRHDTVYWYQQGPGQDPQFLISFYEKMQSDKGSIPDRFSAQQFSDYHSELNMSSLELGDSALYFCASSSLPGAGGPAGELFFGEGSRLTVL.

This clonotype was found many times. V is TRBV7-2 and J is TRBJ2-1; 7 bases fit TRBD2. Germline V gene lookup returns CDR1 SGHTA and CDR2 FQGNSA. With 6 bases clipped from V and 4 bases from J, the junction kept 12 bases outside the gene matches. The CDR3 spans 16 residues. CDR3 in amino acids: CASRSEGLAAYNEQFF. The CDR3 DNA is TGTGCCAGCAGGTCAGAGGGCCTAGCGGCTTACAATGAGCAGTTCTTC.

This clonotype was observed at least ten times. J is TRBJ2-1 and V is TRBV4-1, with TRBD1 identical over 8 bases. The CDR3 totals 16 residues. Germline lookup yields CDR1 MGHRA and CDR2 YSYEKL. Trimming cost V 4 bases and J 7 bases; bases outside gene matches: 12. CDR3 in DNA: TGCGCCAGCAGCCCCTTAGGGGGGACAGGCAAAAATGAGCAGTTCTTC. Its protein product is CASSPLGGTGKNEQFF.

V is TRBV12-3 or TRBV12-4 and J is TRBJ1-2, with a possible D match to TRBD1 (6 bases). The CDR3 contains 12 residues. Trimming shortened V by 4 bases and J by 7 bases, and 10 bases separated the two germline ends. The CDR3 is CASSSVRGGYTF. The CDR3 region has the DNA TGTGCCAGCAGTTCAGTCAGGGGTGGCTACACCTTC.

This clonotype was counted ten times or more. This sequence joins TRBV7-2 and TRBJ2-5; D call uncertain. The CDR3 spans 13 residues. V lost 4 bases to trimming and J lost 4 bases, with 10 bases between them. In germline, CDR1 is SGHTA, CDR2 FQGNSA. In nucleotides, the CDR3 is TGTGCCAGCAGCTACCCCTTCATAGAGACCCAGTACTTC. It translates to CASSYPFIETQYF.

This clonotype appeared many times. The V gene is TRBV20-1, the J gene TRBJ1-3; possible D gene TRBD1, 6 bases. The CDR3 is 14 amino acids. Germline values: CDR1 DFQATT, CDR2 SNEGSKA (reference sequence). V was clipped by 0 bases and J by 2 bases, with 8 bases between them. CDR3 protein: CSARDHRAGNTIYF. As DNA, the CDR3 is TGCAGTGCTAGAGATCACAGGGCTGGAAACACCATATATTTT.

This clonotype was seen only a few times. The chain joins TRBV19 to TRBJ1-2; TRBD1 might be the D (6 bases). Per germline, CDR1 LNHDA and CDR2 SQIVND (reference sequence). The length of the CDR3 is 15 residues. Trimming removed 7 bases at V and 5 bases at J, with 20 bases between. This CDR3 is CASIRRHRDKYGYTF. CDR3 bases: TGTGCCAGTATCCGAAGGCACAGGGATAAGTATGGCTACACCTTC.

The genes are TRBV9 and TRBJ2-7; 10 nucleotides match TRBD1. The CDR3 is made up of 17 amino acids. The ends lost 4 bases at V and 5 bases at J; junction bases unmatched: 15. Germline assignment: CDR1 SGDLS and CDR2 YYNGEE. Here the CDR3 DNA reads TGTGCCAGCAGCCTGACCCTCGGACAGGGGGTTTCAAACGAGCAGTACTTC. As protein: CASSLTLGQGVSNEQYF. Full variable domain (outside the CDR3, taken from reference TRBV9 and TRBJ2-7): DSGVTQTPKHLITATGQRVTLRCSPRSGDLSVYWYQQSLDQGLQFLIQYYNGEERAKGNILERFSAQQFPDLHSELNLSSLELGDSALYFCASSLTLGQGVSNEQYFGPGTRLTVT.

Turning to this clonotype: A much larger clonotype is one base distant, so this may be a read error. The CDR3 DNA sequence: TGCGCCAGCAGCCAACCGGGACGGGGGGCAGATACGCAGTATTTT. It yields the protein CASSQPGRGADTQYF. This chain uses TRBV4-1 with TRBJ2-3; 7 bases match TRBD2. V was pared by 2 bases and J by 4 bases, with 6 bases of the junction left unmatched. The CDR3 extends over 15 amino acids. Germline V lookup: CDR1 MGHRA, CDR2 YSYEKL.

This clonotype was detected ten times or more. This rearrangement joins TRBV20-1 to TRBJ2-3; D might be TRBD2 (6 bases). Germline V lookup: CDR1 DFQATT, CDR2 SNEGSKA (reference sequence). The V and J ends lost 3 bases and 2 bases respectively, with 15 bases between them. The CDR3 covers 15 residues. The CDR3: CSARSGRGSTDTQYF. CDR3 nucleotides: TGCAGTGCTAGGTCTGGGCGGGGATCCACAGATACGCAGTATTTT.

In the case of this clonotype: A much larger clone is a single base away; this may be a read error. The chain has TRBV6-1 and TRBJ2-1; D not certain. The length of the CDR3 is 13 residues. The germline V gene has CDR1 MNHNS and CDR2 SASEGT. Deletions cut 7 bases from V and 7 bases from J, with 14 bases between. The CDR3 DNA is TGTGCCAGCAAGGTTCCTAGTTTTAATGAGCAGTTCTTC. Protein: CASKVPSFNEQFF.

Comment on this clonotype: This may be a read error: a much more frequent sequence differs by one nucleotide. The chain recombines TRBV20-1 with TRBJ2-1; D perhaps matches TRBD1 (6 bases). This CDR3 region has 16 residues. Per germline, CDR1 DFQATT and CDR2 SNEGSKA (reference sequence). Between the trimmed V and J ends, which lost 6 bases and 7 bases, there was a span of 25 bases. The CDR3 loop reads CSAVSPRGRKINEQFF. The CDR3 coding sequence is TGCAGTGCCGTATCCCCCAGGGGACGGAAAATTAATGAGCAGTTCTTC.

The rearrangement links TRBV10-3 to TRBJ1-4; 7 bases line up with TRBD1. Germline-derived CDR1 and CDR2 are ENHRY and SYGVKD. V lost 3 bases to trimming and J lost 7 bases; unmatched junction nucleotides: 8. The CDR3 is 15 residues long. The CDR3 bases are TGTGCCATCAGTGAAGACAAGGGGGCATCTGAAAAACTGTTTTTT. Residues: CAISEDKGASEKLFF.

There are many counts of this clonotype. The chain uses TRBV15 and TRBJ2-3; 8 bases are shared with TRBD1. V lost 0 bases and J lost 4; bases outside the gene matches: 3. The CDR3 consists of 15 residues. The V gene's germline CDR1 is LNHNV and CDR2 YYDKDF (reference sequence). In nucleotides, the CDR3 is TGTGCCACCAGCAGAGACAGGGGGCCTGCAGATACGCAGTATTTT. Protein product: CATSRDRGPADTQYF.

Only a few counts were recorded for this clonotype. A much larger clone differs from this one at a single base, so this may be a read error. J is TRBJ2-7 and V is TRBV6-1; D remains unclear. The CDR3 covers 16 residues. Germline V gives CDR1 MNHNS, CDR2 SASEGT. The CDR3 DNA follows: TGTGCCAGCAGCACTCGTGTCCTGCAACTCATCCACGAGGAGTACTTC. The encoded protein is CASSTRVLQLIHEEYF.

This clonotype was recorded at least ten times. The rearrangement links TRBV28 to TRBJ2-3; D is unclear. This CDR3 has 12 residues. Germline V gene sequence: CDR1 MDHEN, CDR2 SYDVKM. Trimming stripped 6 bases from V and 2 bases from J, with 6 bases between. CDR3 in DNA: TGTGCCAGCAGGTCGCCCACAGATACGCAGTATTTT. Its translation is CASRSPTDTQYF.

This chain uses TRBV30 with TRBJ2-3; tentatively, D is TRBD1 (6 bases). Germline V lookup: CDR1 GTSNPN, CDR2 SVGIG (reference sequence). The CDR3 runs 16 residues. V was clipped by 4 bases and J by 0 bases, with 17 bases between them. CDR3 sequence reads: CAWKPTQGTSTDTQYF. The CDR3, as DNA: TGTGCCTGGAAGCCGACACAGGGAACTAGCACAGATACGCAGTATTTT.